This paragraph covers one T cell receptor beta chain sequence. Its specific antigen is unknown. There are no base qualities to consult, and no much larger clone falls within one base. These data come from a study of blood T cell repertoires in COVID-19 (dated by TCRdb to the early 2020s). The study in broad terms: Collaborator samples came from the United States, Italy and Spain and covered acute and convalescent phases of COVID-19. The material from the prospective study consisted of cDNA or gDNA derived from T cells, B-cell-depleted T cells, or PBMCs. The dataset comprised deeply sampled blood TCRbeta repertoires from subjects exposed to, actively infected with, or recovered from COVID-19. The repertoires were released in a freely available public database meant as a resource for research on the immune response to SARS-CoV-2. Samples were obtained from the ongoing ImmuneRACE study (first 160 participants) and from 1,254 subjects provided by 6 global collaborators. A de-identified subject ID, COVID-19 status, age in years and sex were almost always included in the sample metadata. Where available, HLA class I and class II types were taken from metadata supplied by the sample provider and were not determined by assay-based typing.

General conclusions and limits of the study: Clinical and demographic metadata were provided uncurated, with the amount varying by source and participant.

Samples from volunteer blood donors who had recovered from COVID-19 were contributed by a second Seattle source. The collaborating institutions used their own protocols to collect whole blood in K2EDTA tubes. For TCRbeta analysis, collaborators shipped samples as frozen whole blood, isolated PBMCs, or DNA extracted from either of those sample types. CDR1 SGHTA and CDR2 FQGTGA were looked up in the germline V gene. The CDR3 measures 16 amino acids from cysteine to phenylalanine. Just the 48-base CDR3 DNA is kept, in frame starting at base 1. Trimming removed 4 bases from V and 3 bases from J; the gene matches leave 2 bases unexplained. TCRbeta CDR3 regions were amplified from genomic DNA by means of the immunoSEQ Assay, a bias-controlled multiplex PCR. The authors processed their data as follows. The number of nucleated cells in each sample was estimated from the amplification of reference gene primers within the assay. To quantify the absolute abundance of each unique TCRbeta CDR3 rearrangement, sequence reads were collapsed and filtered. For each sample, productive Simpson clonality was calculated by taking the square root of Simpson's diversity index across productive rearrangements. TCRdb retrieved this table from immuneACCESS and kept in-frame rearrangements only. Not all clones are present; in checked studies, unresolved V genes account for under half, and no reason is known for the remainder. V and J calls plus clone size are reproduced from that table; the DNA served to infer D and trimming. In this sample the table shows 200,000 to 250,000 clones, 87% of which occur a single time. The top ten clonotypes cover around 12% of the sample.

This TCR derives from a woman in her late teens or twenties who had recovered from COVID-19. The chain is made from TRBV7-3 and TRBJ2-2; 13 central nucleotides agree with TRBD2. The specimen was peripheral blood. The nucleotide sequence reads as follows: TGTGCCAGCAGCTCGACTAGCGGGAGGTACACCGGGGAGCTGTTTTTT. The resulting protein is CASSSTSGRYTGELFF.